The 8 T cell receptor beta chains below all came from one sample that was sequenced in a study of blood T cell repertoires in COVID-19. Some clones are missing from TCRdb's copy, which holds only in-frame ones; the method was immunoSEQ multiplex PCR. The repertoire has about 280,000 clones, 65% to 90% of them found once; the top ten carry roughly 5.3%. The sample was peripheral blood. The receptors were sampled from a man between 45 and 60 years old with active or convalescent COVID-19.

This chain links TRBV4-2 with TRBJ1-5, with a possible D match to TRBD1 (6 bases). This CDR3 contains 14 residues. Trimming shortened V by 4 bases and J by 10 bases, and 17 bases separated the two germline ends. Germline CDR1 and CDR2: LGHNA and YNFKEQ. The CDR3 DNA reads as TGTGCCAGCAGCCCCGGGAGGGGGGGGGAACCCCAGCATTTT. Translating gives CASSPGRGGEPQHF.

The chain employs TRBV6-5 and TRBJ1-2; D possibly corresponds to TRBD1 (5 bases). Trimming stripped 10 bases from V and 0 bases from J, with 12 bases between. This CDR3 comprises 13 residues. Germline CDR1 reads MNHEY; CDR2 reads SVGAGI. CDR3 nucleotide sequence: TGTGCCACCCGGACAAATCCTAACTATGGCTACACCTTC. It is translated as CATRTNPNYGYTF.

The genes are TRBV28 and TRBJ2-1; 8 nucleotides line up with TRBD2. This CDR3 region has 17 residues. J gave up 5 bases and V 2 bases, and 11 bases lay outside the gene matches. Germline assignment: CDR1 MDHEN and CDR2 SYDVKM. The CDR3 nucleotides are TGTGCCAGCAGTTTACCCCCGGGGGCTAGCGGGCACAATGAGCAGTTCTTC. It specifies CASSLPPGASGHNEQFF.

CDR3 sequence: CASNQDRRETQYF. The CDR3 DNA reads TGTGCCAGCAACCAAGACAGGAGGGAGACCCAGTACTTC. This chain links TRBV2 with TRBJ2-5; TRBD1 is a possible D gene (6 bases). CDR3 length: 13 amino acids. Trimming cost V 7 bases and J 5 bases, with 14 bases left between them. Looked up from germline, CDR1 is SNHLY and CDR2 is FYNNEI.

CDR3 region: CASSQSIRGTEAFF. The CDR3 nucleotides are TGTGCCAGCTCACAATCCATTCGGGGCACTGAAGCTTTCTTT. The J gene is TRBJ1-1, the V gene TRBV18; D unclear. This CDR3 is 14 amino acids long. Germline CDR1 reads KGHSH; CDR2 reads LQKENI. Trimming took 4 bases from V and 4 from J, leaving 13 bases between them.

V usage is TRBV10-2 and J usage is TRBJ2-3; a possible D gene is TRBD1 (8 bases). CDR3 size: 16 residues. V lost 3 bases to trimming and J lost 4 bases, with 17 bases between them. CDR1 and CDR2 from the germline V gene are WSHSY and SAAADI. This CDR3 is CASSDLQGAGADTQYF. DNA of the CDR3: TGCGCCAGCAGTGATCTCCAGGGGGCGGGAGCAGATACGCAGTATTTT.

The J gene is TRBJ2-7, the V gene TRBV6-2 or TRBV6-3; weak D call: TRBD2 (6 bases). Deletions cut 3 bases from V and 0 bases from J, with 15 bases between. The CDR3 consists of 16 residues. CDR1 is MNHEY, CDR2 SVGEGT, per germline. CDR3 DNA sequence: TGTGCCAGCAGTTATCGGGCACGGGAGCCCTCCTACGAGCAGTACTTC. The encoded protein is CASSYRAREPSYEQYF.

This chain links TRBV11-2 with TRBJ1-1, with 11 bases aligning to TRBD1. With V trimmed by 6 bases and J by 7 bases, 7 bases remained unmatched. Germline lookup yields CDR1 SGHAT and CDR2 FQNNGV. The CDR3 totals 14 residues. CDR3 protein: CASRLGQGGFEAFF. CDR3 bases: TGTGCCAGCAGACTGGGACAGGGGGGGTTTGAAGCTTTCTTT.